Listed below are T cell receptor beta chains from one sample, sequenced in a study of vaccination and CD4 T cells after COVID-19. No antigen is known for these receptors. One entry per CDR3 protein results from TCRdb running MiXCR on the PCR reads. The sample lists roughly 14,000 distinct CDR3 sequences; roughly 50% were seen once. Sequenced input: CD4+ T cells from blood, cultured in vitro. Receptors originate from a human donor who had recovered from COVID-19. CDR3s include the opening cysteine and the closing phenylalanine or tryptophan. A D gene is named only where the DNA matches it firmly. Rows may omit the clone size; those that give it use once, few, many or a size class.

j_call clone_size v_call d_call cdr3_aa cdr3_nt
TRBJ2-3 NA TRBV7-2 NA CASSLSGTDTQYF TGTGCCAGCAGCTTAAGCGGCACAGATACGCAGTATTTT
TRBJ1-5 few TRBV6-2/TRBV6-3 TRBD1 CASSQGTGVASNQPQHF TGTGCCAGCAGTCAAGGGACAGGGGTTGCGAGCAATCAGCCCCAGCATTTT
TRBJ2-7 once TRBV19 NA CARRGQFYYEQYF TGTGCCAGGCGAGGACAGTTCTACTACGAGCAGTACTTC
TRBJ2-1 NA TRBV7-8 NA CASSLAPASSYNEQFF TGTGCCAGCAGCTTAGCGCCGGCAAGCTCCTACAATGAGCAGTTCTTC
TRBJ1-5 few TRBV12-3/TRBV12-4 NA CASSFYNQPQHF TGTGCCAGCAGTTTCTACAATCAGCCCCAGCATTTT
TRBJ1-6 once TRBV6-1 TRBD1 CASVTRDRGFGSPLHF TGTGCCAGCGTAACCCGGGACAGGGGGTTCGGTTCACCCCTCCACTTT
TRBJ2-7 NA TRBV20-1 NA CSARVRGSYEQYF TGCAGTGCTAGAGTGCGCGGCTCCTACGAGCAGTACTTC
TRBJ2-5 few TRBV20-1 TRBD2 CSARGLAGAETQYF TGCAGTGCTAGAGGACTAGCGGGAGCTGAGACCCAGTACTTC
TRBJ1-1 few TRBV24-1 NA CATGQGTGVNTEAFF TGTGCCACCGGGCAGGGAACGGGTGTGAACACTGAAGCTTTCTTT
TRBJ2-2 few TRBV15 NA CATSRKRLNTGELFF TGTGCCACCAGCAGGAAAAGACTTAACACCGGGGAGCTGTTTTTT
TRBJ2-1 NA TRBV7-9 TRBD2 CASSLSAGGGEQFF TGTGCCAGCAGCTTATCTGCGGGAGGTGGAGAGCAGTTCTTC
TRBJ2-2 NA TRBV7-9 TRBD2 CASSLATSGADTGELFF TGTGCCAGCAGCTTAGCTACTAGCGGGGCTGACACCGGGGAGCTGTTTTTT
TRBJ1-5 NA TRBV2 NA CASNEQSNQPQHF TGTGCCAGCAACGAACAGTCTAATCAGCCCCAGCATTTT
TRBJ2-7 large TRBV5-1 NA CASSLTLRTASPYEQYF TGCGCCAGCAGTTTGACGTTACGGACAGCGTCCCCCTACGAGCAGTACTTC
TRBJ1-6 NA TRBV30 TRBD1 CACPRDSSYNSPLHF TGTGCCTGCCCTAGGGACAGCTCCTATAATTCACCCCTCCACTTT
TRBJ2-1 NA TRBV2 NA CASSELGLGYNEQFF TGTGCCAGCAGTGAACTGGGACTCGGGTACAATGAGCAGTTCTTC
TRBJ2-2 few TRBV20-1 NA CSASRTGTKVWRELFF TGCAGTGCTAGCCGCACAGGGACAAAGGTCTGGCGGGAGCTGTTTTTT
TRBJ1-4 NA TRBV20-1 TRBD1 CSARFQGATEKLFF TGCAGTGCTAGATTCCAGGGGGCGACTGAAAAACTGTTTTTT
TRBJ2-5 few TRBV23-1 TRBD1 CASTTTGLQETQYF TGCGCCAGCACCACGACAGGGCTGCAAGAGACCCAGTACTTC
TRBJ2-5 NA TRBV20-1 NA CSATPPPRFQETQYF TGCAGTGCTACCCCTCCCCCTAGATTCCAAGAGACCCAGTACTTC
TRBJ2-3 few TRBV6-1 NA CASRRPGGTDTQYF TGTGCCAGCAGACGACCAGGTGGCACAGATACGCAGTATTTT
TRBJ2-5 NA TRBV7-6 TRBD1 CASREGTGLSETQYF TGTGCCAGCAGGGAAGGGACAGGGCTATCCGAGACCCAGTACTTC
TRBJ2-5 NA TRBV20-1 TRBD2 CSALGILRGLAAQETQYF TGCAGTGCGCTAGGGATCTTGCGGGGACTAGCGGCCCAAGAGACCCAGTACTTC
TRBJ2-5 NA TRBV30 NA CAWSRDGGGETQYF TGTGCCTGGTCTCGGGACGGCGGCGGGGAGACCCAGTACTTC
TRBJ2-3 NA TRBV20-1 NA CSARDSLVTVGGTDTQYF TGCAGTGCTAGAGACAGTTTGGTAACGGTGGGCGGCACAGATACGCAGTATTTT
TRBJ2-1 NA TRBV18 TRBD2 CASSPGLAGIYNEQFF TGTGCCAGCTCACCGGGACTAGCGGGGATCTACAATGAGCAGTTCTTC
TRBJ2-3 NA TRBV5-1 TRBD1 CASSATGEDTQYF TGCGCCAGCAGCGCCACAGGGGAAGATACGCAGTATTTT
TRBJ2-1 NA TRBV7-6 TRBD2 CASSSRLSGSPLTYNEQFF TGTGCCAGCAGCTCTCGGCTCAGCGGGAGCCCCCTCACCTACAATGAGCAGTTCTTC
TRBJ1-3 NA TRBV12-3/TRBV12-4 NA CASSLNGVNSGNTIYF TGTGCCAGCAGTTTAAACGGCGTTAACTCTGGAAACACCATATATTTT
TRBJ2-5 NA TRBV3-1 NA CASNPSGVEETQYF TGTGCCAGCAACCCTTCAGGGGTGGAGGAGACCCAGTACTTC
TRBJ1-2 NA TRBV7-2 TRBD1 CASSFGQGDYGYTF TGTGCCAGCAGCTTTGGACAGGGGGACTACGGCTACACCTTC
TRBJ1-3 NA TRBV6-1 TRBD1 CASSTGTANSGNTIYF TGTGCCAGCAGTACCGGGACAGCAAACTCTGGAAACACCATATATTTT
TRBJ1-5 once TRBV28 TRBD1 CASSSAGTGLHQPQHF TGTGCCAGCAGTTCCGCCGGGACAGGGCTCCATCAGCCCCAGCATTTT
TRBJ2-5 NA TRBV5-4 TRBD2 CASSPGLARETQYF TGTGCCAGCAGCCCCGGACTAGCGCGAGAGACCCAGTACTTC
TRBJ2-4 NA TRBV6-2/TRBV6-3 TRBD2 CASRPPSGSGSGNIQYF TGTGCCAGCAGACCGCCTAGCGGGAGTGGTAGTGGAAACATTCAGTACTTC
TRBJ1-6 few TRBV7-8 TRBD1 CASSTRQGDSPLHF TGTGCCAGCAGCACCCGACAGGGAGATTCACCCCTCCACTTT
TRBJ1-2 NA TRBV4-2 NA CASSQVFGGELQDYGYTF TGTGCCAGCAGCCAAGTTTTCGGGGGAGAGTTGCAAGACTATGGCTACACCTTC
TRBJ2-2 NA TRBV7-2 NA CASSLGGTGELFF TGTGCCAGCAGCTTAGGCGGTACCGGGGAGCTGTTTTTT
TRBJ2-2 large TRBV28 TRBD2 CASSPDRQGSLAGGTGELFF TGTGCCAGCAGTCCCGACCGACAGGGGTCTCTAGCGGGAGGCACCGGGGAGCTGTTTTTT
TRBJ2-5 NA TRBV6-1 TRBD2 CASSEAPSGPQETQYF TGTGCCAGCAGTGAAGCTCCTAGCGGCCCCCAAGAGACCCAGTACTTC
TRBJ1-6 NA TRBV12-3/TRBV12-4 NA CASSHSNSPLHF TGTGCCAGCAGCCACAGTAATTCACCCCTCCACTTT
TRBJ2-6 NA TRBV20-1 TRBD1 CSARATGSGSGANVLTF TGCAGTGCTAGAGCGACAGGGAGTGGGTCTGGGGCCAACGTCCTGACTTTC
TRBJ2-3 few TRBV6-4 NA CASSGDSTDTQYF TGTGCCAGCAGTGGGGACAGCACAGATACGCAGTATTTT
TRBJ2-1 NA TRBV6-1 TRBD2 CVSSGNLAGGPRWNNEQFF TGTGTCAGCAGTGGCAACCTAGCGGGAGGGCCTCGATGGAACAATGAGCAGTTCTTC
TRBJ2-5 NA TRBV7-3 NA CASSLGAEGQTQYF TGTGCCAGCAGCTTAGGGGCGGAGGGACAGACCCAGTACTTC
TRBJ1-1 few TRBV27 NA CASSSSRSGGYTEAFF TGTGCCAGCAGTTCATCCCGCAGTGGGGGATACACTGAAGCTTTCTTT
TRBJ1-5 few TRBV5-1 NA CASSLWGTQPQHF TGCGCCAGCAGCTTGTGGGGAACGCAGCCCCAGCATTTT
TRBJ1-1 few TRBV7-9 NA CATKTAFF TGTGCCACAAAGACGGCTTTCTTT